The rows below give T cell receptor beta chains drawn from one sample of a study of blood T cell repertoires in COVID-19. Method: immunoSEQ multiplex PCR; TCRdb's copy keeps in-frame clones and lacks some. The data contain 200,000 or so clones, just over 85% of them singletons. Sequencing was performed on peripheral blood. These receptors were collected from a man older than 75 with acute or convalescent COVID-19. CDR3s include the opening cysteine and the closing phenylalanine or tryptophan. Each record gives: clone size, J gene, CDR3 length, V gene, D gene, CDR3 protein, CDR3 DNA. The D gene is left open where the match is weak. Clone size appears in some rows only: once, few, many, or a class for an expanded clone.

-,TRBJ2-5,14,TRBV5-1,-,CASSLSGGFETQYF,TGCGCCAGCAGCTTGAGTGGGGGCTTTGAGACCCAGTACTTC
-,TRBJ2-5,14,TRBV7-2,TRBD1,CASSFGTGQETQYF,TGTGCCAGCAGCTTCGGGACAGGGCAGGAGACCCAGTACTTC
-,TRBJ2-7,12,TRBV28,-,CASGGSASEQYF,TGTGCCAGCGGCGGGTCGGCTTCAGAGCAGTACTTC
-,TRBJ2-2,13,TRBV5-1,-,CASSLTSTGELFF,TGCGCCAGCAGCCTCACTAGCACCGGGGAGCTGTTTTTT
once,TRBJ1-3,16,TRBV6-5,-,CASSYSIQGLMDTIYF,TGTGCCAGCAGTTACTCGATTCAGGGTTTAATGGACACCATATATTTT
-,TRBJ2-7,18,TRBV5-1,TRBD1,CASSEVGTGTGSSYEQYF,TGCGCCAGCAGCGAAGTCGGGACCGGGACAGGGAGCTCCTACGAGCAGTACTTC
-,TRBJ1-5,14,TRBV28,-,CASRTQGGNQPQHF,TGTGCCAGCAGAACCCAGGGTGGCAATCAGCCCCAGCATTTT
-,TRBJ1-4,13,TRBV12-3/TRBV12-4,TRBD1,CASSGTANEKLFF,TGTGCCAGCAGTGGGACAGCAAATGAAAAACTGTTTTTT
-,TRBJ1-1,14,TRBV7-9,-,CASSLRDGATEAFF,TGTGCCAGCAGCTTGCGGGACGGGGCCACTGAAGCTTTCTTT
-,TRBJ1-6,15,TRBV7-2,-,CASSLVRGYNSPLHF,TGTGCCAGCAGCTTAGTTAGGGGGTACAATTCACCCCTCCACTTT